Presented here are 21 T cell receptor beta chains from one specimen sequenced in a study of metastatic and nonmetastatic thyroid tumors (dated by TCRdb to the early 2020s). Library preparation was by PCR. The run used an Illumina HiSeq 4000. The raw public reads went through TCRdb reprocessing: fastp at Q25, MiXCR clone calling, in-frame beta chains kept. This sample holds tens of thousands of clones; roughly 10% were observed only once. 20% to 25% of the sample belongs to the ten largest clones. No treatment had been received by any patient before thyroid surgery. Sequencing input: blood. These receptors all come from a female donor with papillary thyroid cancer or a benign thyroid nodule (not recorded which). Some clones in this sample may be carry-over from other donors' samples.

At least ten counts were recorded for this clone. The V gene is TRBV6-2 or TRBV6-3, the J gene TRBJ1-5; possible D gene TRBD1, 6 bases. This CDR3 region has 15 residues. The germline CDR1 and CDR2 sequences are MNHEY and SVGEGT. Trimming shortened V by 2 bases and J by 2 bases, and 10 bases separated the two germline ends. CDR3 DNA: TGTGCCAGCAGTTACGGGGGCTCTGGCAATCAGCCCCAGCATTTT. Amino acid sequence: CASSYGGSGNQPQHF.

This clone was seen repeatedly, ten times or more. This CDR3 reads CASSPTGSGYGYTF. The CDR3, as DNA: TGTGCCAGCAGCCCTACAGGGTCGGGCTATGGCTACACCTTC. The chain has TRBV3-1 and TRBJ1-2; a possible D gene is TRBD1 (6 bases). V gave up 4 bases and J gave up 4 bases, with 13 bases separating them. Germline CDR1 LGHDT, CDR2 YNNKEL (reference sequence). The CDR3 is 14 residues long.

The chain is built from TRBV20-1 and TRBJ1-5; 12 nucleotides line up with TRBD1. Germline-derived CDR1 and CDR2 are DFQATT and SNEGSKA (reference sequence). The CDR3 length is 15 residues. The trim removed 6 bases at V and 4 bases at J, leaving 7 bases unmatched. The CDR3 coding sequence is TGCAGTGCCACCGGGACAGGGGGCGGAAATCAGCCCCAGCATTTT. This sequence encodes CSATGTGGGNQPQHF.

The table lists this clone with a few counts. V gene TRBV10-1 combines with J gene TRBJ2-7, with no clear D. This CDR3 region has 14 residues. CDR1 and CDR2 (germline): WNHNN, SYGVQD (reference sequence). Trimming cost V 6 bases and J 5 bases, with 17 bases left between them. As DNA, the CDR3 is TGCGCCAGCAGCCCTAACCCCGGAATCCACGAGCAGTACTTC. Translation: CASSPNPGIHEQYF.

This clone came up a few times. The chain couples TRBV6-1 to TRBJ2-6; no definite D call. Germline values: CDR1 MNHNS, CDR2 SASEGT. V was pared by 1 base and J by 0 bases, with 10 bases between. This CDR3 is built from 17 residues. In nucleotides, the CDR3 is TGTGCCAGCAGTGAAGACCCCGGTAGCTCTGGGGCCAACGTCCTGACTTTC. It codes for CASSEDPGSSGANVLTF.

This clone was detected ten times or more. The chain has TRBV19 and TRBJ2-7; D not resolved. The ends were cut back, 4 bases at V and 0 bases at J, with 13 bases in the middle. CDR3 size: 15 residues. Germline lookup yields CDR1 LNHDA and CDR2 SQIVND (reference sequence). CDR3 sequence (DNA): TGTGCCAGTAGTAGTCTCGCGGCCAGCTCCTACGAGCAGTACTTC. This sequence encodes CASSSLAASSYEQYF. The full variable domain, with the rest looked up from reference TRBV19 and TRBJ2-7, is DGGITQSPKYLFRKEGQNVTLSCEQNLNHDAMYWYRQDPGQGLRLIYYSQIVNDFQKGDIAEGYSVSREKKESFPLTVTSAQKNPTAFYLCASSSLAASSYEQYFGPGTRLTVT.

The sample holds many counts of this clone. The V and J genes are TRBV20-1 and TRBJ1-1, with D unresolved. V was clipped by 3 bases and J by 0 bases, with 8 bases between them. CDR3 length equals 13 residues. Germline values: CDR1 DFQATT, CDR2 SNEGSKA (reference sequence). CDR3 residues: CSAREDLNTEAFF. CDR3 DNA: TGCAGTGCTAGGGAAGACCTGAACACTGAAGCTTTCTTT.

This clone was recorded many times. V gene TRBV7-2 combines with J gene TRBJ2-1; D might be TRBD1 or TRBD2, each matching 5 bases. Trimming took off 2 bases at V and 0 bases at J, with 11 bases between the two ends. Per germline, CDR1 SGHTA and CDR2 FQGNSA. This CDR3 comprises 16 residues. DNA of the CDR3: TGTGCCAGCAGCTTATTAACGGGGCACTCCTACAATGAGCAGTTCTTC. It translates to CASSLLTGHSYNEQFF.

This clone has ten or more counts. This chain joins TRBV4-2 and TRBJ2-5, with TRBD2 as a possible D gene (6 bases). The CDR3 has 16 residues. V lost 3 bases and J lost 0, with 14 bases in between. The germline V gene has CDR1 LGHNA and CDR2 YNFKEQ. This chain's CDR3 is CASSQGLLLYQETQYF. The CDR3 coding sequence is TGTGCCAGCAGCCAGGGACTCCTTCTGTACCAAGAGACCCAGTACTTC.

This clone was detected ten times or more. The chain is built from TRBV19 and TRBJ1-1; TRBD1 might be the D (6 bases). The CDR3 sequence is 15 residues long. Germline CDR1 reads LNHDA; CDR2 reads SQIVND (reference sequence). Trimming took off 7 bases at V and 3 bases at J, with 18 bases between the two ends. CDR3 sequence reads: CASTTPGAGDTEAFF. The CDR3, as DNA: TGTGCCAGTACCACTCCAGGGGCGGGGGACACTGAAGCTTTCTTT.

For this clone: Because it lacks the conserved phenylalanine or tryptophan at the end, this CDR3 is likely a read error. The limits of the CDR3 on the DNA are not certain, so only TCRdb's listed CDR3 is given. The V gene is TRBV2, the J gene TRBJ2-6. The germline CDR1 and CDR2 sequences are SNHLY and FYNNEI. The CDR3 totals 9 residues, both ends included. This CDR3 reads CASSEELLR.

This clone was observed at least ten times. Compared with germline, one end of the junction differs, possibly owing to a read error. This same CDR3 is encoded by further DNA sequences in the sample. The V and J genes are TRBV9 and TRBJ2-1; D is perhaps TRBD2 (6 bases). Germline V lookup: CDR1 SGDLS, CDR2 YYNGEE. The CDR3 sequence is 13 residues long. CDR3 DNA sequence: TGCGCCAGCAGCGTAGAATCGGGAGTTAGGCAGTTCTTC. Translation: CASSVESGVRQFF.

J is TRBJ2-3 and V is TRBV11-2; TRBD2 is a possible D gene (7 bases). CDR1 is SGHAT, CDR2 FQNNGV, per germline. The V and J ends lost 5 bases and 3 bases respectively, with 15 bases between them. This CDR3 has 15 amino acids. The CDR3, as DNA: TGTGCCAGCAGCCTGGGGGGGCGGGAGACAGATACGCAGTATTTT. This gives the protein CASSLGGRETDTQYF.

This clone has ten or more counts. A read error may account for a junction end that differs from germline. The sample has other DNA sequences that encode this CDR3 too. V gene TRBV5-1 combines with J gene TRBJ1-2; D remains unclear. Germline V gene lookup returns CDR1 SGHRS and CDR2 YFSETQ. CDR3 length: 13 amino acids. The CDR3 is CASSLALTNGYTF. The CDR3 bases are TGCGCCAGCAGCTTGGCCCTGACCAATGGCTACACTTTC.

In its sample, this clone was seen a few times. The V call is TRBV5-6, the J call TRBJ1-1; maybe TRBD1 (6 bases). In germline, CDR1 is SGHDT, CDR2 YYEEEE. The ends were cut back, 4 bases at V and 9 bases at J, with 13 bases in the middle. This CDR3 contains 12 residues. CDR3 nucleotides: TGTGCCAGCAGCCGAGGGGGTCTGAAAGCTTTCTTT. Protein sequence: CASSRGGLKAFF.

This clone was seen ten or more times. This sample also contains other DNA sequences that code for the same CDR3. This chain links TRBV7-3 with TRBJ1-1, with 7 bases that match TRBD1. Germline V gene data show CDR1 as SGHTA and CDR2 as FQGTGA. This CDR3 is 13 amino acids long. V lost 9 bases, J lost 0 bases, and 4 bases stayed unmatched. The CDR3 sequence is CASRQGMNTEAFF. The CDR3 DNA reads as TGTGCCAGTAGACAGGGCATGAACACTGAAGCTTTCTTT.

CDR3 nucleotide sequence: TGTGCCAGCAGTTTTAGACAGGGGGGAGATCAGCCCCAGCATTTT. Protein sequence: CASSFRQGGDQPQHF. The chain links TRBV12-3 or TRBV12-4 to TRBJ1-5, with 9 bases matching TRBD1. J was trimmed by 5 bases and V by 3 bases; bases with no gene match: 5. The CDR3 length is 15 residues.

This clone was recorded many times. The V call is TRBV2, the J call TRBJ2-7, with D tentatively TRBD1 (6 bases). The CDR3 has 14 residues. Trimming stripped 3 bases from V and 0 bases from J, with 9 bases between. Germline-derived CDR1 and CDR2 are SNHLY and FYNNEI. The CDR3 here is CASSERDTSYEQYF. For the CDR3, the DNA is TGTGCCAGCAGTGAGAGGGACACCTCCTACGAGCAGTACTTC.

This clone came up many times. V gene TRBV6-1 combines with J gene TRBJ2-5; D remains unclear. This CDR3 has 11 residues. V lost 6 bases and J lost 3, with 5 bases in between. Germline values: CDR1 MNHNS, CDR2 SASEGT. The CDR3 bases are TGTGCCAGCAGACACGAAGAGACCCAGTACTTC. Protein sequence: CASRHEETQYF.

As regards this clone: This sequence may be a read error, since a much larger clone differs from it by one base. This chain joins TRBV7-2 and TRBJ2-5; perhaps TRBD2 as D (5 bases). The CDR3 runs to 13 residues. Per germline, CDR1 SGHTA and CDR2 FQGNSA. V was trimmed by 5 bases and J by 5 bases, leaving 12 bases between them. CDR3 sequence (DNA): TGTGCCAGCAGCCCCTCGTCGGGGGAGACCCAGTACTTC. Its protein product is CASSPSSGETQYF.

Many counts were recorded for this clone. The V gene is TRBV4-1, the J gene TRBJ2-7; 14 bases match TRBD2. V shed 1 base, J shed 9 bases, and the junction held 14 bases outside the gene matches. This CDR3 has 18 amino acids. The germline CDR1 and CDR2 sequences are MGHRA and YSYEKL. The CDR3 DNA is TGCGCCAGCAGCCAAGTCGCTCGGGGGACTAGCGGGAGAGGAGGGCAGTACTTC. This encodes CASSQVARGTSGRGGQYF.